These 3 T cell receptor beta chains share one sample of origin, sequenced in a study of Ad26.COV2.S vaccination and SARS-CoV-2 variants. TCRdb's table, derived via immunoSEQ multiplex PCR, lists solely in-frame clones and lacks some. The data show 450,000 to 550,000 clones, 80% to 90% seen once. Treatment in this sample: about 20 received Ad26.COV2.S at low or high dose, single or two shots; 5 received placebo; per-sample allocation not given. Day 63 after the first vaccine or placebo injection was the time point for sampling. Material: peripheral blood, obtained in a trial of Ad26.COV2.S vaccine versus placebo. The receptor source for this set is a person between 18 and 65 years old who received the Ad26.COV2.S COVID-19 vaccine or a placebo.

Remarks on this clone: This CDR3 is also generated by other DNA sequences in the sample. The chain recombines TRBV7-2 with TRBJ2-4; D gene unclear. Trimming pared 1 base from V and 6 bases from J, leaving 7 bases between. The CDR3 runs to 13 residues. Germline CDR1 reads SGHTA; CDR2 reads FQGNSA. CDR3 DNA sequence: TGTGCCAGCAGCTTAGTTGAAGGAAACATTCAGTACTTC. This sequence encodes CASSLVEGNIQYF.

The rearrangement uses TRBV5-1 and TRBJ1-5, with D tentatively TRBD1 (5 bases). Per the germline V gene, CDR1 is SGHRS and CDR2 is YFSETQ. This CDR3 spans 19 amino acids. V shed 4 bases and J shed 4 bases, with 27 bases lying between them. The CDR3 spells CASSPLPLQDSWTNQPQHF. The DNA for the CDR3 is TGCGCCAGCAGCCCCTTACCGTTACAGGACTCGTGGACTAATCAGCCCCAGCATTTT.

V gene TRBV19 combines with J gene TRBJ2-3; 9 nucleotides align to TRBD1. V lost 5 bases to trimming and J lost 3 bases; unmatched junction nucleotides: 6. Germline CDR1 LNHDA, CDR2 SQIVND (reference sequence). The CDR3 runs 15 residues. The CDR3 DNA sequence: TGTGCCAGTAGTCCCCCCGGGACAGGGACAGATACGCAGTATTTT. It codes for CASSPPGTGTDTQYF.